This TCR beta chain came from a study of T cell clonality in common variable immunodeficiency. CDR1 is MNHNS and CDR2 is SASEGT in the germline V gene. The ends lost 2 bases at V and 2 bases at J; junction bases unmatched: 0. CDR3 length: 15 amino acids. Ten or more counts support this clone. Read data end 3 residues before the CDR3 end; the end is taken from the germline J gene. The method was immunoSEQ multiplex PCR; TCRdb's version includes in-frame clones alone and lacks a portion of them. The sample is made up of approximately 52,000 clones, none counted only once. V is TRBV6-1 and J is TRBJ2-1; 10 bases line up with TRBD2. The specimen was peripheral blood mononuclear cells. The TCR was taken from a person between 18 and 75 years old in good health. CDR3 protein: CASSETSGAYNEQFF. The covered CDR3 bases are TGTGCCAGCAGTGAAACTAGCGGGGCCTACAATGAG.